This T cell receptor beta chain was obtained from a study of human T cells and chemical hapten exposure (TCRdb year 2021). Some background on the complete study: For sensitization, 2% DPC in acetone was applied to a roughly 2 cm by roughly 2 cm area of upper inner arm skin. Most of the patients in the cohort were female, and the cohort covered alopecia areata with under or over 50% scalp involvement, alopecia totalis and alopecia universalis. Throughout the roughly 23-week study period, patients were also given weekly therapeutic DPC doses on the scalp. Blood for TCR sequencing was provided by twenty-nine alopecia patients at one to four time points (pre-sensitization, 2, 6 and 24 weeks). Peripheral blood TCR repertoire changes were tracked in vivo in alopecia patients during primary and secondary sensitization to the hapten diphenylcyclopropenone (DPC). Libraries were pooled for sequencing, and per-sample TCR yields varied mainly because of small differences in library volumes within the pool. Blood samples were taken from patients before sensitization (week 0) and at 2, 6 and about 24 weeks after DPC sensitization. Patch testing on the upper back used Finn chambers containing 0.01% DPC, with scoring done after 6 days according to International Contact Dermatitis Research Group standards. The paper as a whole reports these results and caveats: Alopecia, a presumed autoimmune disease, was present in all patients, so the immune response of the patients might differ from that of healthy individuals. Expanded TCRs formed significantly more large CDR3 similarity clusters than pre-sensitization or healthy control sets, consistent with antigen-driven responses. Patch test score correlated positively with the number of PT1 expanded TCRs, reaching significance at thresholds 8, 16 and 32 but not at 4. The number of TCRs above 1 in 1000 frequency did not change with DPC sensitization; there was no evidence of global repertoire structure alterations. After repeated subsampling, the strength of the expansion versus patch-test correlation and the threshold at which it became significant changed.

V loses 6 bases, J loses 3 bases, and the germline ends lie 12 bases apart. Per the germline V gene, ENHRY is the CDR1 and SYGVKD is the CDR2. The CDR3, from cysteine to phenylalanine, totals 13 residues. Only CDR3 DNA is held: 39 bases, read in frame from base 1. Libraries were prepared through RACE. This sample was sequenced with a NextSeq 500. During library preparation, unique molecular identifiers were attached to individual cDNA molecules so that TCRs could be counted in a quantitative, reproducible way. Both TCR alpha and TCR beta chains were sequenced from each blood RNA sample. The original methods were these. A median of approximately 100,000 TCRs per sample was observed, with a range of roughly 20,000 to 750,000. The Decombinator software suite was used to annotate the V, J and CDR3 of the TCR reads. For PS versus PT1 abundance plots, all samples were subsampled to the same number of TCRs (28,000). TCRs were defined as expanded if absent before sensitization and observed at least eight times at the 2-week time point. TCRdb cleaned the public reads at Q25 with fastp, built clones with MiXCR and kept in-frame beta chains. Rows are unified per CDR3 protein, each entry keeping the most common DNA and genes. The V and J calls were not made by the authors but by TCRdb's processing. In this sample the table shows about 340,000 distinct CDR3 sequences, around 7% of which occur a single time. In total, the top ten clones hold approximately 8.9% of the sample.

What the time point label conveys for this sample: patch test 1, 2 weeks after DPC sensitization. In the paper's terms, the treatment or condition label means: therapeutic diphenylcyclopropenone sensitization with weekly scalp DPC. At each patch-test visit, blood was drawn before the patch test was applied. Eligible patients were aged 18 to 70, diagnosed with alopecia, deemed suitable for DPC therapy, and excluded if pregnant. Total RNA was extracted from unfractionated whole blood that had been collected in Tempus Blood RNA tubes. This clonotype has a count of ten or more. The clone's antigen remains unknown. It has no much larger one-base neighbor in the sample; base qualities were not kept.

Recombination linked TRBV10-3 to TRBJ2-7; TRBD2 could be the D gene, as 6 bases match. The sequence came from a woman aged 18 to 35 with alopecia areata. Some clones in this sample may be carry-over from other donors' samples. The source was whole blood, collected in connection with sensitization to the hapten diphenylcyclopropenone (DPC). The base sequence is TGTGCCATCAGCCCCCGGGACTTCTACGAGCAGTACTTC. It encodes CAISPRDFYEQYF.